A selection of T cell receptor beta chains follows, all from one sample in a study of blood T cell repertoires in COVID-19. The data were produced by immunoSEQ multiplex PCR, yet TCRdb's version contains in-frame clones alone and is incomplete. The sample includes roughly 150,000 clones, roughly 85% of them seen just once. The sequenced sample consisted of PBMCs or T cells enriched from blood (not recorded which). These receptors came from a man in his fifties who had recovered from COVID-19. The CDR3 runs from the conserved cysteine through the conserved F or W. D genes are given only for firm matches. Clone sizes are given selectively: once, few, many, or a class where the clone is expanded.

d_gene: .
j_gene: TRBJ1-5
abundance: .
v_gene: TRBV28
CDR3aa: CASSPITGSGGQPQHF
CDR3nt: TGTGCCAGCAGTCCGATCACAGGGTCGGGCGGTCAGCCCCAGCATTTT

d_gene: .
j_gene: TRBJ1-5
abundance: .
v_gene: TRBV7-9
CDR3aa: CASSFHNQPQHF
CDR3nt: TGTGCCAGCAGCTTCCATAATCAGCCCCAGCATTTT

d_gene: .
j_gene: TRBJ2-3
abundance: .
v_gene: TRBV28
CDR3aa: CASRTYTGTGTTDTQYF
CDR3nt: TGTGCCAGCAGGACGTACACCGGGACTGGGACCACAGATACGCAGTATTTT

d_gene: TRBD2
j_gene: TRBJ2-1
abundance: .
v_gene: TRBV3-1/TRBV3-2
CDR3aa: CASSQDLPSGGISYNEQFF
CDR3nt: TGTGCCAGCAGCCAAGATCTCCCTAGCGGGGGGATTTCCTACAATGAGCAGTTCTTC

d_gene: TRBD2
j_gene: TRBJ2-5
abundance: once
v_gene: TRBV5-4
CDR3aa: CASSGGTSAQETQYF
CDR3nt: TGTGCCAGCAGCGGCGGGACTAGCGCTCAAGAGACCCAGTACTTC

d_gene: TRBD1
j_gene: TRBJ1-1
abundance: few
v_gene: TRBV25-1
CDR3aa: CASSEPGQLTEAFF
CDR3nt: TGTGCCAGCAGTGAACCGGGACAGCTCACTGAAGCTTTCTTT

d_gene: .
j_gene: TRBJ2-5
abundance: once
v_gene: TRBV9
CDR3aa: CASSVAVALQETQYF
CDR3nt: TGTGCCAGCAGCGTAGCTGTGGCCTTGCAAGAGACCCAGTACTTC

d_gene: .
j_gene: TRBJ1-4
abundance: .
v_gene: TRBV30
CDR3aa: CAWSVRNEKLFF
CDR3nt: TGTGCCTGGAGTGTCAGGAATGAAAAACTGTTTTTT

d_gene: .
j_gene: TRBJ2-5
abundance: once
v_gene: TRBV5-4
CDR3aa: CASSFNSPDETQYF
CDR3nt: TGTGCCAGCAGCTTCAACAGCCCGGATGAGACCCAGTACTTC

d_gene: TRBD1
j_gene: TRBJ1-6
abundance: .
v_gene: TRBV5-1
CDR3aa: CASSSAGQGNSPLHF
CDR3nt: TGCGCCAGCAGCTCCGCGGGACAGGGGAATTCACCCCTCCACTTT

d_gene: TRBD1
j_gene: TRBJ1-6
abundance: .
v_gene: TRBV28
CDR3aa: CASSPRTGSRAPLHF
CDR3nt: TGTGCCAGCAGTCCGCGGACAGGTTCTCGCGCACCCCTCCACTTT

d_gene: .
j_gene: TRBJ2-6
abundance: .
v_gene: TRBV4-2
CDR3aa: CASSQADSPSGANVLTF
CDR3nt: TGTGCCAGCAGCCAGGCTGACAGCCCCTCTGGGGCCAACGTCCTGACTTTC

d_gene: .
j_gene: TRBJ2-5
abundance: .
v_gene: TRBV30
CDR3aa: CAWSVLPSRETQYF
CDR3nt: TGTGCCTGGAGTGTACTTCCTAGCCGGGAGACCCAGTACTTC

d_gene: .
j_gene: TRBJ2-7
abundance: .
v_gene: TRBV5-1
CDR3aa: CASSLDGLVTYEQYF
CDR3nt: TGCGCCAGCAGCTTGGACGGTCTTGTAACCTACGAGCAGTACTTC

d_gene: TRBD1
j_gene: TRBJ1-1
abundance: .
v_gene: TRBV2
CDR3aa: CASRGRQGAVTEAFF
CDR3nt: TGTGCCAGCAGAGGGAGACAGGGGGCAGTCACTGAAGCTTTCTTT

d_gene: .
j_gene: TRBJ1-4
abundance: .
v_gene: TRBV5-1
CDR3aa: CASSFVPTNEKLFF
CDR3nt: TGCGCCAGCAGTTTCGTCCCAACTAATGAAAAACTGTTTTTT

d_gene: TRBD1
j_gene: TRBJ1-4
abundance: .
v_gene: TRBV7-2
CDR3aa: CASSSDRVEKLFF
CDR3nt: TGTGCCAGCAGCAGCGACAGGGTTGAAAAACTGTTTTTT

d_gene: .
j_gene: TRBJ1-2
abundance: .
v_gene: TRBV7-2
CDR3aa: CASSYYGNSLGDYGYTF
CDR3nt: TGTGCCAGCAGCTATTATGGGAACAGCCTAGGGGACTATGGCTACACCTTC

d_gene: TRBD1
j_gene: TRBJ1-6
abundance: .
v_gene: TRBV19
CDR3aa: CASKIPGGNSPLHF
CDR3nt: TGTGCCAGTAAGATCCCAGGGGGTAATTCACCCCTCCACTTT

d_gene: TRBD1
j_gene: TRBJ2-1
abundance: .
v_gene: TRBV7-2
CDR3aa: CASSFRDRGGDEQFF
CDR3nt: TGTGCCAGCAGCTTCCGGGACAGGGGTGGGGATGAGCAGTTCTTC

d_gene: .
j_gene: TRBJ1-6
abundance: .
v_gene: TRBV7-3
CDR3aa: CASSLTEGYNSPLHF
CDR3nt: TGTGCCAGCAGCTTAACCGAGGGCTATAATTCACCCCTCCACTTT

d_gene: .
j_gene: TRBJ2-1
abundance: .
v_gene: TRBV7-3
CDR3aa: CASSPGTSRSYNEQFF
CDR3nt: TGTGCCAGCAGCCCCGGGACTTCTCGCTCCTACAATGAGCAGTTCTTC

d_gene: .
j_gene: TRBJ2-6
abundance: .
v_gene: TRBV4-3
CDR3aa: CASSPWTWANVLTF
CDR3nt: TGCGCCAGCAGCCCTTGGACTTGGGCCAACGTCCTGACTTTC

d_gene: TRBD1
j_gene: TRBJ1-1
abundance: .
v_gene: TRBV25-1
CDR3aa: CASWKGQGGAFF
CDR3nt: TGTGCCAGCTGGAAGGGGCAGGGGGGAGCTTTCTTT

d_gene: TRBD1
j_gene: TRBJ1-4
abundance: .
v_gene: TRBV19
CDR3aa: CASSLTGGLNEKLFF
CDR3nt: TGTGCCAGTAGTTTGACAGGGGGCCTTAATGAAAAACTGTTTTTT

d_gene: .
j_gene: TRBJ1-1
abundance: .
v_gene: TRBV7-8
CDR3aa: CASSLGAADTEAFF
CDR3nt: TGTGCCAGCAGCTTGGGAGCGGCTGACACTGAAGCTTTCTTT

d_gene: TRBD1
j_gene: TRBJ1-1
abundance: .
v_gene: TRBV12-3/TRBV12-4
CDR3aa: CASSSAGGVGAFF
CDR3nt: TGTGCCAGCAGTTCTGCAGGGGGCGTCGGAGCTTTCTTT

d_gene: TRBD1
j_gene: TRBJ2-2
abundance: .
v_gene: TRBV6-1
CDR3aa: CASSETGTGGTGELFF
CDR3nt: TGTGCCAGCAGTGAGACCGGGACAGGGGGGACCGGGGAGCTGTTTTTT

d_gene: TRBD1
j_gene: TRBJ2-5
abundance: once
v_gene: TRBV11-1
CDR3aa: CASAINRGQETQYF
CDR3nt: TGTGCCAGCGCCATAAACAGGGGGCAAGAGACCCAGTACTTC

d_gene: .
j_gene: TRBJ2-3
abundance: .
v_gene: TRBV5-5
CDR3aa: CASTPRSGPRTDTQYF
CDR3nt: TGTGCCAGCACCCCCCGGTCAGGGCCCCGCACAGATACGCAGTATTTT

d_gene: .
j_gene: TRBJ2-1
abundance: .
v_gene: TRBV5-1
CDR3aa: CASSLNTHNEQFF
CDR3nt: TGCGCCAGCAGCTTGAACACCCACAATGAGCAGTTCTTC

d_gene: .
j_gene: TRBJ1-4
abundance: few
v_gene: TRBV4-1
CDR3aa: CASSQEPARSEKLFF
CDR3nt: TGCGCCAGCAGCCAAGAGCCAGCCCGGAGTGAAAAACTGTTTTTT

d_gene: TRBD1
j_gene: TRBJ1-5
abundance: few
v_gene: TRBV15
CDR3aa: CATSTSGTGTYSNQPQHF
CDR3nt: TGTGCCACCAGCACCTCCGGGACAGGGACCTATAGCAATCAGCCCCAGCATTTT

d_gene: TRBD2
j_gene: TRBJ2-1
abundance: .
v_gene: TRBV9
CDR3aa: CASSVGLAGYNEQFF
CDR3nt: TGTGCCAGCAGCGTAGGACTAGCGGGTTACAATGAGCAGTTCTTC

d_gene: .
j_gene: TRBJ1-2
abundance: few
v_gene: TRBV5-1
CDR3aa: CASSLEGANYGYTF
CDR3nt: TGCGCCAGCAGTCTCGAGGGAGCTAACTATGGCTACACCTTC

d_gene: TRBD1
j_gene: TRBJ1-1
abundance: .
v_gene: TRBV7-9
CDR3aa: CASSPKPGGVMNTEAFF
CDR3nt: TGTGCCAGCAGCCCTAAGCCAGGGGGCGTCATGAACACTGAAGCTTTCTTT

d_gene: .
j_gene: TRBJ2-7
abundance: .
v_gene: TRBV11-2
CDR3aa: CASSQGRTYEQYF
CDR3nt: TGTGCCAGCAGCCAGGGTCGGACCTACGAGCAGTACTTC

d_gene: .
j_gene: TRBJ2-2
abundance: .
v_gene: TRBV14
CDR3aa: CASSQDLSFAGELFF
CDR3nt: TGTGCCAGCAGCCAAGATCTGTCTTTTGCCGGGGAGCTGTTTTTT

d_gene: TRBD2
j_gene: TRBJ2-5
abundance: .
v_gene: TRBV3-1/TRBV3-2
CDR3aa: CASSQGRLAGETQYF
CDR3nt: TGTGCCAGCAGCCAAGGCCGGCTAGCGGGAGAGACCCAGTACTTC

d_gene: .
j_gene: TRBJ1-2
abundance: .
v_gene: TRBV30
CDR3aa: CAWGPSGGRYTF
CDR3nt: TGTGCCTGGGGCCCTTCGGGGGGACGCTACACCTTC

d_gene: TRBD1
j_gene: TRBJ1-2
abundance: few
v_gene: TRBV28
CDR3aa: CASSPDRVSGYGYTF
CDR3nt: TGTGCCAGCAGCCCGGACAGGGTTTCTGGGTATGGCTACACCTTC